The 27 T cell receptor beta chains listed next were all sequenced from one sample in a study of OX40 agonist ivuxolimab in advanced cancers. TCRdb's table, derived via immunoSEQ multiplex PCR, lists solely in-frame clones and lacks some. Found here are roughly 100,000 clones, 80% to 90% of them singletons; the top ten hold around 1.1%. Source: CD4+ or CD8+ T cells sorted from blood, taken in a trial of the OX40 agonist ivuxolimab. The source is an adult with an advanced solid tumor such as melanoma, head and neck, liver or kidney cancer.

V gene TRBV19 combines with J gene TRBJ2-5; TRBD2 is a possible D gene (7 bases). The CDR3 loop spans 15 amino acids. The germline CDR1 and CDR2 sequences are LNHDA and SQIVND (reference sequence). Trimming stripped 2 bases from V and 5 bases from J, with 15 bases between. The CDR3 coding sequence is TGTGCCAGTAGTATAACGGGGGGCCCCAAGGAGACCCAGTACTTC. It translates to CASSITGGPKETQYF.

This clone was counted between two and nine times. The chain carries TRBV29-1 and TRBJ2-2; D is unresolved. V was clipped by 1 base and J by 1 base, with 7 bases between them. The CDR3 is 14 residues long. Germline V gene sequence: CDR1 SQVTM, CDR2 ANQGSEA. As DNA, the CDR3 is TGCAGCGTTGAAGGCCCTAAGAACACCGGGGAGCTGTTTTTT. It is translated as CSVEGPKNTGELFF.

As DNA, the CDR3 is TGCAGCGTTGTTCAAGGACAGGCCGGGGGGACCCAGTACTTC. Translation: CSVVQGQAGGTQYF. The J gene is TRBJ2-5, the V gene TRBV29-1; a weak D match, TRBD1 (7 bases). Trimming cost V 4 bases and J 7 bases, with 19 bases left between them. The germline CDR1 and CDR2 sequences are SQVTM and ANQGSEA. The CDR3 runs 14 residues. Variable domain in full (rest from reference TRBV29-1 and TRBJ2-5): SAVISQKPSRDICQRGTSLTIQCQVDSQVTMMFWYRQQPGQSLTLIATANQGSEATYESGFVIDKFPISRPNLTFSTLTVSNMSPEDSSIYLCSVVQGQAGGTQYFGPGTRLLVL.

There are a few counts of this clone. The rearrangement links TRBV6-6 to TRBJ2-4, with D perhaps matching TRBD1 or TRBD2 (5 bases each). The CDR3 is made up of 16 amino acids. Trimming pared 6 bases from V and 6 bases from J, leaving 21 bases between. Germline lookup yields CDR1 MNHNY and CDR2 SVGAGI (reference sequence). The CDR3 reads CASSPRGGGPANIQYF. The CDR3 region has the DNA TGTGCCAGCAGCCCCCGGGGTGGGGGACCGGCAAACATTCAGTACTTC.

The chain has TRBV11-1 and TRBJ1-1; D is perhaps TRBD1 (6 bases). V dropped 5 bases and J dropped 6 bases, with 16 bases sitting between them. The germline V gene has CDR1 SGHAT and CDR2 FQDESV (reference sequence). This CDR3 comprises 14 residues. The CDR3 loop reads CASSGVQGLSEAFF. The CDR3 DNA reads as TGTGCCAGCAGCGGTGTACAGGGTTTGTCTGAAGCTTTCTTT. The full variable domain, its missing parts supplied by reference TRBV11-1 and TRBJ1-1, is EAEVAQSPRYKITEKSQAVAFWCDPISGHATLYWYRQILGQGPELLVQFQDESVVDDSQLPKDRFSAERLKGVDSTLKIQPAELGDSAMYLCASSGVQGLSEAFFGQGTRLTVV.

The chain uses TRBV4-3 and TRBJ2-3, with 7 nucleotides matching TRBD2. Germline loops: CDR1 LGHNA, CDR2 YSLEER. J gave up 3 bases and V 4 bases, and 10 bases lay outside the gene matches. This CDR3 is 16 amino acids long. The CDR3 DNA reads TGCGCCAGCAGCCGAATAGCGGGCCAAGGGACAGATACGCAGTATTTT. This gives the protein CASSRIAGQGTDTQYF.

This clone was seen just once. The V call is TRBV11-1, the J call TRBJ2-5; 7 bases align to TRBD1. V lost 4 bases and J lost 1; bases outside the gene matches: 6. Germline V CDR1 and CDR2: SGHAT, FQDESV (reference sequence). The length of the CDR3 is 15 residues. The CDR3 region is CASSSMGTAQETQYF. CDR3 coding DNA: TGTGCCAGCAGCTCTATGGGGACAGCCCAAGAGACCCAGTACTTC.

The chain is built from TRBV10-1 and TRBJ1-6, with D possibly TRBD1 on 6 matching bases. Between the trimmed V and J ends, which lost 3 bases and 5 bases, there was a span of 8 bases. This CDR3 comprises 14 residues. CDR1 WNHNN and CDR2 SYGVQD come from the germline V gene (reference sequence). Here the CDR3 reads CASSEGGDNSPLHF. CDR3 nucleotide sequence: TGCGCCAGCAGTGAAGGGGGAGATAATTCACCCCTCCACTTT.

This chain links TRBV28 with TRBJ1-4, with 7 bases fitting TRBD1. Germline values: CDR1 MDHEN, CDR2 SYDVKM. The CDR3 covers 16 residues. V gave up 3 bases and J gave up 4 bases; unmatched junction bases: 8. CDR3 in DNA: TGTGCCAGCAGTTTTAAGGGGGCAGTTCTTAATGAAAAACTGTTTTTT. Its translation: CASSFKGAVLNEKLFF.

This clone was observed a handful of times. V usage is TRBV7-9 and J usage is TRBJ1-6; no firm D call. Germline CDR1 reads SEHNR; CDR2 reads FQNEAQ (reference sequence). This CDR3 has 13 amino acids. V shed 1 base and J shed 6 bases, with 4 bases lying between them. The CDR3 loop reads CASSLDLNSPLHF. The CDR3 nucleotides read TGTGCCAGCAGCTTAGACCTTAATTCACCCCTCCACTTT.

This clone has just a few counts. V gene TRBV6-1 combines with J gene TRBJ1-5, with unresolved D. The CDR3 consists of 14 residues. V was cut by 1 base and J by 6 bases, with 10 bases left in between. Looked up from germline, CDR1 is MNHNS and CDR2 is SASEGT. The CDR3 is CASSEVGHGQPQHF. The CDR3 bases are TGTGCCAGCAGTGAAGTTGGTCACGGTCAGCCCCAGCATTTT.

The CDR3 protein is CASSLGTGSVEQYF. In nucleotides, the CDR3 is TGTGCCAGCAGCTTAGGGACAGGGTCGGTCGAGCAGTACTTC. The V and J genes are TRBV7-2 and TRBJ2-7; 8 bases align to TRBD1. Germline lookup yields CDR1 SGHTA and CDR2 FQGNSA. J was trimmed by 6 bases and V by 1 base; bases with no gene match: 5. The CDR3 has 14 residues.

This sequence joins TRBV6-4 and TRBJ1-5; D gene ambiguous. CDR3 length equals 17 residues. Germline-derived CDR1 and CDR2 are MRHNA and SNTAGT. Trimming stripped 0 bases from V and 0 bases from J, with 12 bases between. The CDR3 bases are TGTGCCAGCAGTGACTCGGACGGTCTTAATAGCAATCAGCCCCAGCATTTT. It encodes CASSDSDGLNSNQPQHF.

The chain carries TRBV7-2 and TRBJ1-6, with 7 bases aligning to TRBD1. The J segment lost 7 bases and the V segment lost 6 bases, leaving 6 bases of the junction unmatched. CDR1 is SGHTA and CDR2 is FQGNSA in the germline V gene. CDR3 length: 14 residues. The CDR3 loop is CASRRGGRNSPLHF. Written as DNA, the CDR3 is TGTGCCAGCAGAAGAGGGGGCCGGAATTCACCCCTCCACTTT.

This chain uses TRBV11-2 with TRBJ2-7, with 8 bases matching TRBD2. The length of the CDR3 is 14 residues. V gave up 1 base and J gave up 7 bases; unmatched junction bases: 6. CDR1 is SGHAT and CDR2 is FQNNGV in the germline V gene. CDR3 protein: CASSLAGGLGEQYV. The CDR3 region has the DNA TGTGCCAGCAGCTTAGCGGGGGGGCTGGGGGAGCAGTACGTC.

CDR3 nucleotides: TGTGCCAGCTCACCTAGGACGGATACAGGCTACACCTTC. This codes for CASSPRTDTGYTF. This sequence joins TRBV18 and TRBJ1-2, with D unresolved. V lost 3 bases and J lost 8, with 13 bases in between. This CDR3 region has 13 residues. The V gene's germline CDR1 is KGHSH and CDR2 LQKENI.

This chain joins TRBV5-4 and TRBJ1-6; weak D call: TRBD1 (6 bases). The V and J ends lost 4 bases and 6 bases respectively, with 14 bases between them. Germline CDR1 SGHNT, CDR2 YYREEE (reference sequence). This CDR3 is built from 15 residues. CDR3: CASSPRTELNSPLHF. CDR3 in DNA: TGTGCCAGCAGCCCCCGGACAGAGCTTAATTCACCCCTCCACTTT.

This chain connects TRBV30 to TRBJ1-6; D is undetermined. The CDR3 length is 14 residues. Trimming removed 0 bases at V and 7 bases at J, with 10 bases between. Germline CDR1 is GTSNPN and CDR2 is SVGIG (reference sequence). The DNA for the CDR3 is TGTGCCTGGAGTGTAAGGCCAGAGAATTCACCCCTCCACTTT. It specifies CAWSVRPENSPLHF.

This chain links TRBV29-1 with TRBJ1-5; 11 positions match TRBD1. Germline assignment: CDR1 SQVTM and CDR2 ANQGSEA. The CDR3 sequence is 17 residues long. Unmatched junction bases numbered 9, after V lost 5 bases and J lost 0 bases. In DNA form, the CDR3 reads TGCAGCGTTTGCACGGGACAGGGGGTTGATAGCAATCAGCCCCAGCATTTT. Its protein product is CSVCTGQGVDSNQPQHF.

The CDR3 coding sequence is TGTGCCAGCAGCGCGACTAGCGGGGGAAACTACGAGCAGTACTTC. Encoded protein: CASSATSGGNYEQYF. The V gene is TRBV7-2, the J gene TRBJ2-7, with 12 nucleotides matching TRBD2. Losses at the gene ends were 5 bases for V and 3 bases for J; bases not matched to a gene: 5. The CDR3 is made up of 15 amino acids. Germline V lookup: CDR1 SGHTA, CDR2 FQGNSA.

The chain carries TRBV5-5 and TRBJ1-2; 9 bases align to TRBD1. This CDR3 comprises 16 residues. The V and J ends lost 0 bases and 4 bases, in that order; junction bases with no gene match: 7. The germline V gene has CDR1 SGHKS and CDR2 YYEKEE (reference sequence). Here the CDR3 DNA reads TGTGCCAGCAGCTTGGTTCCGGGACAGGGACCCTATGGCTACACCTTC. Amino acid sequence: CASSLVPGQGPYGYTF. Supplemented by reference TRBV5-5 and TRBJ1-2, the full variable domain reads DAGVTQSPTHLIKTRGQQVTLRCSPISGHKSVSWYQQVLGQGPQFIFQYYEKEERGRGNFPDRFSARQFPNYSSELNVNALLLGDSALYLCASSLVPGQGPYGYTFGSGTRLTVV.

The CDR3, as DNA: TGTGCCAGCTCACCGACACGTGGGACGGACCTAGATGGCTACACCTTC. This sequence encodes CASSPTRGTDLDGYTF. This chain links TRBV18 with TRBJ1-2, with D possibly TRBD1 on 5 matching bases. The germline CDR1 and CDR2 sequences are KGHSH and LQKENI. V was cut by 3 bases and J by 6 bases, with 20 bases left in between. The CDR3 is made up of 16 amino acids.

The genes are TRBV5-6 and TRBJ1-5, with a tentative D call TRBD1 (6 bases). With 4 bases removed from V and 7 bases from J, the gap between germline ends came to 18 bases. Germline V lookup: CDR1 SGHDT, CDR2 YYEEEE. The CDR3 is made up of 15 amino acids. Here the CDR3 reads CASSGGGVGQQPQHF. The CDR3 bases are TGTGCCAGCAGCGGTGGGGGGGTAGGACAGCAGCCCCAGCATTTT.

The chain couples TRBV5-1 to TRBJ1-2; possibly TRBD1 for D (6 bases). The CDR3 length is 16 residues. The ends were cut back, 4 bases at V and 6 bases at J, with 22 bases in the middle. CDR1 is SGHRS and CDR2 is YFSETQ in the germline V gene. CDR3: CASSPGRGSQLNGYTF. DNA for the CDR3: TGCGCCAGCAGCCCGGGTAGGGGGAGCCAATTGAATGGCTACACCTTC.

The sample holds one count of this clone. V usage is TRBV5-1 and J usage is TRBJ2-2; tentatively, D is TRBD2 (5 bases). There are 16 residues in the CDR3. V was trimmed by 5 bases and J by 1 base, leaving 15 bases between them. The germline V gene has CDR1 SGHRS and CDR2 YFSETQ. DNA for the CDR3: TGCGCCAGCAGGTCACCGGGGAGCGAGAACACCGGGGAGCTGTTTTTT. Its translation: CASRSPGSENTGELFF. The full variable domain, rest sourced from reference TRBV5-1 and TRBJ2-2, is KAGVTQTPRYLIKTRGQQVTLSCSPISGHRSVSWYQQTPGQGLQFLFEYFSETQRNKGNFPGRFSGRQFSNSRSEMNVSTLELGDSALYLCASRSPGSENTGELFFGEGSRLTVL.

The chain has TRBV7-8 and TRBJ1-1; D unclear. V lost 5 bases, J lost 7 bases, and 8 bases lay in between. In germline, CDR1 is SGHVS, CDR2 FQNEAQ. The length of the CDR3 is 11 residues. CDR3 in DNA: TGTGCCAGCAGCCATAAAAGTGAAGCTTTCTTT. Amino acid sequence: CASSHKSEAFF.

The chain carries TRBV28 and TRBJ2-7; the match to TRBD1 covers 11 bases. Germline V gives CDR1 MDHEN, CDR2 SYDVKM. V was clipped by 5 bases and J by 6 bases; unmatched bases: 3. This CDR3 comprises 13 residues. The CDR3 DNA is TGTGCCAGCAGTCGGACAGGGGGCCCCGAGCAGTACGTC. It is translated as CASSRTGGPEQYV.